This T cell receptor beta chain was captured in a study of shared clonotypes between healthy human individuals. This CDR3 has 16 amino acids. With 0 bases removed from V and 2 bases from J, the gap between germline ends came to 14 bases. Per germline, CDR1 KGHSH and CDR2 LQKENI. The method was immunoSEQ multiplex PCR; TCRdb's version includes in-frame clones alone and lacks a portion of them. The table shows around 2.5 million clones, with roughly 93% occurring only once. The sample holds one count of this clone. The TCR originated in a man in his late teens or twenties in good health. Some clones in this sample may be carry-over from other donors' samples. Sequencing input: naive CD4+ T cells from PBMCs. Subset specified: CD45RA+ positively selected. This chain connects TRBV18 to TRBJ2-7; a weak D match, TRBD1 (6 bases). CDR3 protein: CASSPPGQLGAYEQYF. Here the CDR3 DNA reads TGTGCCAGCTCACCACCTGGACAGCTCGGAGCCTACGAGCAGTACTTC.